This TCR beta chain was recorded in a study of blood T cell repertoires in COVID-19. Study details: COVID-19 samples collected from the United States, Italy and Spain covered acute and convalescent phases. T cells, B-cell-depleted T cells, or PBMCs provided the cDNA or gDNA that served as material.

Under the authors' procedure: Researchers report that nucleated cell counts were estimated from reference gene primer amplification. This table comes from immunoSEQ multiplex PCR, and its TCRdb copy is limited to in-frame clones, with some not included. D and trimming were read from the DNA, whereas the V and J calls and clone size are those reported in that table. The sample lists 160,000 or so clones; approximately 80% were seen once. There are 11 residues in the CDR3. V was clipped by 3 bases and J by 7 bases, with 7 bases between them. The V gene's germline CDR1 is DFQATT and CDR2 SNEGSKA (reference sequence).

The V and J genes are TRBV20-1 and TRBJ2-1, with D maybe TRBD1 (5 bases). The sequence derives from a woman between 50 and 59 years old with acute or convalescent COVID-19. The source material was peripheral blood. The DNA of the CDR3 is TGCAGTGCTAGCCAGGGTAATGAGCAGTTCTTC. Translation gives CSASQGNEQFF.